These 17 T cell receptor beta chains share one sample of origin, sequenced in a study of breast tumors, draining lymph nodes, adjacent tissues. TCRdb passed the multiplex PCR reads through MiXCR, listing each CDR3 protein once. The table includes 130,000 or so distinct CDR3 sequences, 21% detected once. Axillary draining lymph nodes of breast cancer patients supplied the node samples. Sequencing was performed on axillary lymph node tissue. These receptors all come from a female donor with breast cancer. Some clones in this sample may be carry-over from other donors' samples.

This clonotype was found many times. This rearrangement joins TRBV2 to TRBJ1-2; TRBD1 is a possible D gene (5 bases). CDR3 length: 15 amino acids. Germline CDR1 is SNHLY and CDR2 is FYNNEI. The V end was cut by 0 bases, the J end by 8 bases, with 16 bases between. The CDR3: CASSEARTRWGGYTF. DNA of the CDR3: TGTGCCAGCAGTGAAGCGCGGACCCGGTGGGGCGGCTACACCTTC.

Note on this clonotype: A much larger clone lies one base from this, so it may be a read error. This CDR3 is CAGSPRDPRDTQYF. The CDR3 DNA reads as TGTGCCGGTAGTCCCCGGGACCCTCGAGATACGCAGTATTTT. The chain couples TRBV19 to TRBJ2-3; D may correspond to TRBD1 or TRBD2 (5 bases each). The CDR3 has 14 amino acids. Germline CDR1 LNHDA, CDR2 SQIVND (reference sequence).

Ten or more counts support this clonotype. Its ends do not fully match the called genes, so a read error is possible. The chain is built from TRBV7-7 and TRBJ2-1, with 8 bases identical to TRBD1. CDR3 length equals 15 residues. The germline CDR1 and CDR2 sequences are SSHAT and FNYEAQ (reference sequence). The CDR3 sequence: CASSLDRVPYNEQFF. CDR3 sequence (DNA): TGTGCTAGCAGCTTGGACAGGGTCCCCTACAATGAGCAGTTCTTC. The full variable domain, its missing parts supplied by reference TRBV7-7 and TRBJ2-1, is GAGVSQSPRYKVTKRGQDVTLRCDPISSHATLYWYQQALGQGPEFLTYFNYEAQPDKSGLPSDRFSAERPEGSISTLTIQRTEQRDSAMYRCASSLDRVPYNEQFFGPGTRLTVL.

Comments on this clonotype: This could be a read error, since a much larger clone is one nucleotide away. The chain has TRBV19 and TRBJ2-3; no firm D call. Trimming took 5 bases from V and 2 from J, leaving 17 bases between them. The CDR3 covers 16 residues. The germline V gene encodes CDR1 LNHDA and CDR2 SQIVND (reference sequence). DNA for the CDR3: TGTGCCAGTAGTGCCTCCCCCAGATACACCACAGATACGCAGTATTTT. It specifies CASSASPRYTTDTQYF.

There are many counts of this clonotype. V is TRBV11-1 and J is TRBJ2-7, with D possibly being TRBD1 (5 bases). Germline values: CDR1 SGHAT, CDR2 FQDESV (reference sequence). CDR3 length: 14 amino acids. V lost 5 bases and J lost 4, with 15 bases in between. CDR3 sequence reads: CASSPLGTGYEQYF. As DNA, the CDR3 is TGTGCCAGCAGCCCGCTGGGTACAGGTTACGAGCAGTACTTC.

This clonotype has ten or more counts. This chain joins TRBV9 and TRBJ2-5, with D perhaps being TRBD1 or TRBD2 (5 bases each). The CDR3 contains 16 residues. CDR1 and CDR2 from the germline V gene are SGDLS and YYNGEE. The V and J ends lost 0 bases and 1 base respectively, with 13 bases between them. The CDR3 sequence: CASSVGEGLGQETQYF. The CDR3 DNA is TGTGCCAGCAGCGTAGGTGAGGGGCTCGGCCAAGAGACCCAGTACTTC.

This clonotype was observed at least ten times. V and J are TRBV6-5 and TRBJ1-6; D perhaps matches TRBD1 (6 bases). The CDR3 is made up of 14 amino acids. The germline V gene has CDR1 MNHEY and CDR2 SVGAGI. The ends were cut back, 7 bases at V and 7 bases at J, with 14 bases in the middle. The CDR3 loop is CASKRDRLNSPLHF. The CDR3 coding sequence is TGTGCCAGCAAACGTGACAGGCTAAATTCACCCCTCCACTTT.

With respect to this clonotype: Possible read error: a much larger clone is one base away. This chain uses TRBV7-9 with TRBJ2-1, with 7 positions matching TRBD2. Germline V lookup: CDR1 SEHNR, CDR2 FQNEAQ (reference sequence). The CDR3 has 14 amino acids. The CDR3 DNA is TGTGCCGGCAGCTTGCGGGAGTTGATAGATGAGCAGTTCTTC. Translated, it gives CAGSLRELIDEQFF.

This clonotype came up a few times. The chain uses TRBV28 and TRBJ2-1; D unclear. The CDR3 is 14 amino acids. Germline CDR1 reads MDHEN; CDR2 reads SYDVKM. With 3 bases removed from V and 1 base from J, the gap between germline ends came to 7 bases. The CDR3 DNA follows: TGTGCCAGCAGTTTCCGGGCTTCCTACAATGAGCAGTTCTTC. Translating it yields CASSFRASYNEQFF.

This clonotype was observed many times. This sequence joins TRBV30 and TRBJ1-2; D is unresolved. The CDR3 covers 12 residues. V lost 4 bases, J lost 10 bases, and 16 bases lay in between. The germline V gene encodes CDR1 GTSNPN and CDR2 SVGIG (reference sequence). The CDR3 sequence: CAWKKEGTHYTF. CDR3 bases: TGTGCCTGGAAGAAGGAGGGAACGCACTACACCTTC.

In its sample, this clonotype was seen many times. The chain employs TRBV2 and TRBJ2-3; D is undetermined. V lost 5 bases to trimming and J lost 3 bases, with 12 bases between them. CDR1 and CDR2 from the germline V gene are SNHLY and FYNNEI. The CDR3 loop spans 14 amino acids. In DNA form, the CDR3 reads TGTGCCAGCAGTCGCCGTGACGAGACAGATACGCAGTATTTT. Protein sequence: CASSRRDETDTQYF.

This clonotype was seen at least ten times. The CDR3 protein is CASSLGDGGLDTQYF. Here the CDR3 DNA reads TGCGCCAGCAGCTTGGGGGACGGGGGGCTGGATACGCAGTATTTT. This chain connects TRBV5-1 to TRBJ2-3, with D perhaps TRBD2 (7 bases). Germline CDR1 SGHRS, CDR2 YFSETQ. The CDR3 spans 15 residues. The V end was cut by 0 bases, the J end by 6 bases, with 14 bases between.

The table lists this clonotype with a few counts. This chain joins TRBV6-4 and TRBJ2-2; possible D gene TRBD2, 5 bases. V lost 0 bases, J lost 5 bases, and 16 bases lay in between. The CDR3 is 17 amino acids. Germline V CDR1 and CDR2: MRHNA, SNTAGT. CDR3 region: CASSDSTSPGYTGELFF. The CDR3 nucleotides read TGTGCCAGCAGTGACTCGACTTCACCGGGGTATACCGGGGAGCTGTTTTTT.

This clonotype appeared many times. The V and J genes are TRBV12-5 and TRBJ1-2, with D hard to call. This CDR3 contains 15 residues. CDR1 and CDR2 from the germline V gene are LGHNT and FRNRAP. The V end lost 0 bases, the J end lost 6 bases, and 14 bases lay between the germline ends. CDR3 bases: TGTGCTAGTGGTTTGGTACCCGGCCTAACCAATGGCTACACCTTC. Translating it yields CASGLVPGLTNGYTF.

This clonotype was observed many times. The chain links TRBV28 to TRBJ2-7, with 12 bases fitting TRBD2. The CDR3 is 15 amino acids. V dropped 3 bases and J dropped 1; count of bases not matched to a gene: 1. The germline CDR1 and CDR2 sequences are MDHEN and SYDVKM. CDR3 in DNA: TGTGCCAGCAGTTTTCTAGCGGGAGGGTCCTACGAGCAGTACTTC. It codes for CASSFLAGGSYEQYF.

On this clonotype: A read error is likely, as this CDR3 ends without the conserved phenylalanine or tryptophan. V is TRBV5-1 and J is TRBJ2-7; possibly TRBD1 for D (6 bases). V lost 4 bases and J 4 bases, leaving 18 bases between the germline ends. The CDR3 spans 15 residues. CDR1 is SGHRS, CDR2 YFSETQ, per germline. The CDR3, as DNA: TGCGCCAGCAGCAAGCCAGACAGGATCGTATACGAGCAGTACCTC. As protein: CASSKPDRIVYEQYL.

This clonotype showed up many times. This CDR3 is CASSPAGEKDQPQHF. The CDR3 DNA sequence: TGTGCCAGCAGCCCCGCCGGGGAGAAGGATCAGCCCCAGCATTTT. The chain links TRBV6-2 or TRBV6-3 to TRBJ1-5; unclear D gene. With 6 bases removed from V and 5 bases from J, the gap between germline ends came to 17 bases. Germline CDR1 reads MNHEY; CDR2 reads SVGEGT. The CDR3 consists of 15 residues.